The 27 T cell receptor beta chains presented below share a single source sample, sequenced in a study of early T cells in non-severe SARS-CoV-2 infection. MiXCR, applied by TCRdb to the 5' RACE reads, yields one record per CDR3 protein. Among tens of thousands of distinct CDR3 sequences, about a tenth were seen once, and the ten largest hold 20%. Source material: whole blood. The receptors originated from an adult who was a healthcare worker with PCR-confirmed SARS-CoV-2 infection or an uninfected control (not recorded which).

This clonotype was recorded many times. This chain uses TRBV14 with TRBJ1-1; unclear D gene. Trimming shortened V by 2 bases and J by 3 bases, and 1 base separated the two germline ends. There are 11 residues in the CDR3. CDR1 SGHDN and CDR2 FVKESK come from the germline V gene. CDR3 region: CASSQYTEAFF. The CDR3 bases are TGTGCCAGCAGCCAATACACTGAAGCTTTCTTT.

This clonotype was counted a few times. The chain joins TRBV7-6 to TRBJ2-1; D gene unclear. V gave up 5 bases and J gave up 3 bases, with 14 bases separating them. Germline V lookup: CDR1 SGHVS, CDR2 FNYEAQ. This CDR3 has 15 amino acids. CDR3 DNA: TGTGCCAGCAGCCCTGAGCCTTTTCTCTACAATGAGCAGTTCTTC. It is translated as CASSPEPFLYNEQFF.

This clonotype was detected only a few times. The gene calls are TRBV3-2 and TRBJ1-3; the D segment call TRBD1 is taken from the table without a DNA check. TRBV3-2 is a pseudogene. This CDR3 region has 16 residues. The CDR3 loop is CASSQPGQGTGNTIYF. The CDR3 DNA reads as TGTGCCAGCAGCCAGCCGGGACAGGGCACTGGAAACACCATATATTTT.

This clonotype was observed a handful of times. The rearrangement links TRBV10-1 to TRBJ2-1; 16 bases are shared with TRBD2. CDR1 is WNHNN and CDR2 is SYGVQD in the germline V gene (reference sequence). The CDR3 covers 17 residues. Germline trimming cut 10 bases from V and 4 bases from J; bases unmatched to any gene: 10. CDR3 DNA sequence: TGCGCCATCCTCGCCGGGACTAGCGGGGGGGTGTACAATGAGCAGTTCTTC. It codes for CAILAGTSGGVYNEQFF.

This clonotype appeared many times. This sequence joins TRBV7-3 and TRBJ2-3; D is possibly TRBD1 or TRBD2 (6 bases each). This CDR3 region has 15 residues. Trimming removed 4 bases from V and 1 base from J, with 12 bases in between. Germline CDR1 SGHTA, CDR2 FQGTGA. CDR3 DNA sequence: TGTGCCAGCAGCTCCTTCGGGGGCCGCACAGATACGCAGTATTTT. Translating gives CASSSFGGRTDTQYF.

At least ten counts were recorded for this clonotype. The J gene is TRBJ1-2, the V gene TRBV19; D gene ambiguous. Looked up from germline, CDR1 is LNHDA and CDR2 is SQIVND (reference sequence). This CDR3 comprises 13 residues. V gave up 7 bases and J gave up 4 bases, with 13 bases separating them. In DNA, the CDR3 is TGTGCCAGTACCCTCGACGGTTTCTATGGCTACACCTTC. Translating gives CASTLDGFYGYTF.

V gene TRBV13 combines with J gene TRBJ2-2, with no clear D. Deletions cut 2 bases from V and 7 bases from J, with 11 bases between. The CDR3 has 14 amino acids. Germline CDR1 PRHDT, CDR2 FYEKMQ (reference sequence). The CDR3 coding sequence is TGTGCCAGCAGCTTACTCGGGCAGCACGGGGAGCTGTTTTTT. Protein product: CASSLLGQHGELFF.

This clonotype turned up a few times. This sequence joins TRBV10-3 and TRBJ2-3; no firm D call. CDR3 length equals 15 residues. Germline-derived CDR1 and CDR2 are ENHRY and SYGVKD. V was trimmed by 5 bases and J by 1 base, leaving 13 bases between them. CDR3 coding DNA: TGTGCCATCAGTTCGTCCCAAATACGCACAGATACGCAGTATTTT. As protein: CAISSSQIRTDTQYF.

This clonotype was found many times. The CDR3 bases are TGTGCCAGCAGTCGAAGGCAGCTCAATCAGCCCCAGCATTTT. Protein product: CASSRRQLNQPQHF. The chain joins TRBV2 to TRBJ1-5, with D unresolved. Per germline, CDR1 SNHLY and CDR2 FYNNEI. V was clipped by 5 bases and J by 3 bases, with 11 bases between them. This CDR3 is 14 amino acids long.

This clonotype was found a few times. The chain joins TRBV4-1 to TRBJ1-6, with TRBD1 as a possible D gene (5 bases). Germline CDR1 is MGHRA and CDR2 is YSYEKL. The CDR3 sequence is 17 residues long. V dropped 2 bases and J dropped 10 bases, with 21 bases sitting between them. The CDR3: CASSQQRDGALLSPLHF. For the CDR3, the DNA is TGCGCCAGCAGCCAACAGAGGGACGGAGCCTTGCTGTCACCCCTCCACTTT.

The CDR3 nucleotides read TGTGCCAGCAGCCACTTCCCAGGGAACACTGAAGCTTTCTTT. It is translated as CASSHFPGNTEAFF. V is TRBV3-1 and J is TRBJ1-1; D not resolved. V lost 3 bases to trimming and J lost 1 base, with 9 bases between them. Per germline, CDR1 LGHDT and CDR2 YNNKEL (reference sequence). The CDR3 runs 14 residues.

The gene calls are TRBV5-5 and TRBJ1-5; D gene uncertain. V gave up 1 base and J gave up 7 bases, with 9 bases separating them. The germline V gene encodes CDR1 SGHKS and CDR2 YYEKEE (reference sequence). This CDR3 is built from 13 residues. The CDR3 loop is CASSLTPEQPQHF. CDR3 coding DNA: TGTGCCAGCAGCTTGACTCCCGAACAGCCCCAGCATTTT.

In its sample, this clonotype was seen many times. This rearrangement joins TRBV12-3 or TRBV12-4 to TRBJ2-3; a possible D gene is TRBD1 (6 bases). V lost 6 bases, J lost 2 bases, and 12 bases lay in between. CDR3 size: 14 residues. In nucleotides, the CDR3 is TGTGCCAGCAGGAAGACAGGCACCACAGATACGCAGTATTTT. Amino acids: CASRKTGTTDTQYF.

This clonotype was observed many times. This chain uses TRBV5-1 with TRBJ2-1; D is uncertain. CDR3 length: 13 residues. Between the trimmed V and J ends, which lost 0 bases and 8 bases, there was a span of 9 bases. Germline CDR1 and CDR2: SGHRS and YFSETQ. The CDR3 region is CASSLGAGHEQFF. The CDR3 bases are TGCGCCAGCAGCTTGGGGGCAGGCCATGAGCAGTTCTTC.

The chain joins TRBV6-1 to TRBJ2-2; maybe TRBD1 (6 bases). V was clipped by 6 bases and J by 0 bases, with 8 bases between them. The CDR3 runs to 14 residues. Germline V CDR1 and CDR2: MNHNS, SASEGT. This CDR3 is CASRGQTNTGELFF. CDR3 DNA sequence: TGTGCCAGCAGGGGACAAACGAACACCGGGGAGCTGTTTTTT.

The chain is built from TRBV7-8 and TRBJ2-3; D is uncertain. Looked up from germline, CDR1 is SGHVS and CDR2 is FQNEAQ. With 6 bases removed from V and 0 bases from J, the gap between germline ends came to 7 bases. The CDR3 is made up of 13 amino acids. The CDR3 spells CASRLYSTDTQYF. CDR3 coding DNA: TGTGCCAGCAGACTTTATAGCACAGATACGCAGTATTTT. The entire variable domain, with the rest obtained from reference TRBV7-8 and TRBJ2-3, is as follows: GAGVSQSPRYKVAKRGQDVALRCDPISGHVSLFWYQQALGQGPEFLTYFQNEAQLDKSGLPSDRFFAERPEGSVSTLKIQRTQQEDSAVYLCASRLYSTDTQYFGPGTRLTVL.

This clonotype was counted ten times or more. The chain employs TRBV11-2 and TRBJ1-4; tentative D call: TRBD1 (5 bases). The V end was cut by 3 bases, the J end by 9 bases, with 20 bases between. Germline loops: CDR1 SGHAT, CDR2 FQNNGV. CDR3 size: 16 residues. The CDR3 nucleotides read TGTGCCAGCAGCTTTTCGGGACTTACAACCCGGAAAAAACTGTTTTTT. Residues: CASSFSGLTTRKKLFF.

The chain uses TRBV30 and TRBJ2-6; D gene unclear. The V end lost 5 bases, the J end lost 4 bases, and 6 bases lay between the germline ends. The CDR3 totals 12 residues. CDR1 and CDR2 (germline): GTSNPN, SVGIG (reference sequence). The chain's CDR3 is CAWGPGANVLTF. CDR3 DNA: TGTGCCTGGGGGCCCGGGGCCAACGTCCTGACTTTC.

This clonotype was detected many times. The chain links TRBV29-1 to TRBJ2-1, with 8 bases aligning to TRBD1. V shed 3 bases, J shed 6 bases, and the junction held 7 bases outside the gene matches. Looked up from germline, CDR1 is SQVTM and CDR2 is ANQGSEA. The CDR3 runs 14 residues. DNA of the CDR3: TGCAGCGTTGAGAGGGACAGGACCCTCAATGAGCAGTTCTTC. Amino acids: CSVERDRTLNEQFF.

This rearrangement joins TRBV7-9 to TRBJ2-5, with D perhaps TRBD1 or TRBD2 (5 bases each). The V gene's germline CDR1 is SEHNR and CDR2 FQNEAQ (reference sequence). The CDR3 has 14 amino acids. Trimming left V 3 bases short and J 4 bases short, with 12 bases between. CDR3 amino acids: CASSLGPRTETQYF. The CDR3 region has the DNA TGTGCCAGCAGCTTGGGACCGAGGACAGAGACCCAGTACTTC.

The chain employs TRBV7-2 and TRBJ1-3; D unresolved. Trimming took 6 bases from V and 6 from J, leaving 15 bases between them. The CDR3 is made up of 14 amino acids. Germline CDR1 and CDR2: SGHTA and FQGNSA. CDR3 DNA sequence: TGTGCCAGCAGTTTGAACAGCGCTGAAAACACCATATATTTT. Translated, it gives CASSLNSAENTIYF.

Note on this clonotype: The junction does not match germline at one end; this may be a read error. The J gene is TRBJ2-3, the V gene TRBV2; D is possibly TRBD1 (5 bases). The CDR3 is made up of 18 amino acids. Germline V CDR1 and CDR2: SNHLY, FYNNEI. The CDR3 loop is CASREGVGSPVNTDTQYF. The CDR3 coding sequence is TGTGCCAGCAGAGAAGGGGTGGGTTCGCCTGTGAACACAGATACGCAGTATTTT.

This clonotype came up many times. The chain has TRBV2 and TRBJ1-4; a weak D match, TRBD1 (5 bases). The V and J ends lost 6 bases and 3 bases respectively, with 23 bases between them. There are 18 residues in the CDR3. CDR1 and CDR2 from the germline V gene are SNHLY and FYNNEI. Here the CDR3 reads CASRATGTKFASNEKLFF. The CDR3 coding sequence is TGTGCCAGCAGAGCGACGGGGACGAAATTTGCCTCTAATGAAAAACTGTTTTTT.

The genes are TRBV7-2 and TRBJ2-1, with 7 bases aligning to TRBD2. The CDR3 sequence is 15 residues long. Germline trimming cut 5 bases from V and 4 bases from J; bases unmatched to any gene: 8. Germline-derived CDR1 and CDR2 are SGHTA and FQGNSA. The CDR3 region has the DNA TGTGCCAGCAGCCAGGTCCGGACTAGGTACAATGAGCAGTTCTTC. Protein: CASSQVRTRYNEQFF.

This clonotype occurred many times. The chain couples TRBV3-1 to TRBJ2-6; TRBD1 matches at 8 bases. The CDR3 runs 15 residues. V lost 7 bases and J lost 0; bases outside the gene matches: 2. Looked up from germline, CDR1 is LGHDT and CDR2 is YNNKEL (reference sequence). CDR3 loop: CASTDRGSGANVLTF. The DNA of the CDR3 is TGTGCCAGCACCGACAGGGGCTCTGGGGCCAACGTCCTGACTTTC. The full variable domain, with the rest looked up from reference TRBV3-1 and TRBJ2-6, is DTAVSQTPKYLVTQMGNDKSIKCEQNLGHDTMYWYKQDSKKFLKIMFSYNNKELIINETVPNRFSPKSPDKAHLNLHINSLELGDSAVYFCASTDRGSGANVLTFGAGSRLTVL.

This clonotype was counted many times. The chain is built from TRBV5-1 and TRBJ1-2; D is uncertain. Trimming shortened V by 3 bases and J by 10 bases, and 10 bases separated the two germline ends. This CDR3 comprises 11 residues. CDR1 is SGHRS and CDR2 is YFSETQ in the germline V gene. The CDR3 loop reads CASSSGPIYTF. For the CDR3, the DNA is TGCGCCAGCAGCTCTGGCCCGATCTACACCTTC.

Worth noting for this clonotype: One junction end does not reproduce the germline sequence, and a read error may be involved. V usage is TRBV7-3 and J usage is TRBJ2-6, with D unclear. CDR1 SGHTA and CDR2 FQGTGA come from the germline V gene. The length of the CDR3 is 15 residues. The CDR3 loop is CASSSQFSGSNVLTF. As DNA, the CDR3 is TGTGCCAGCAGCTCCCAGTTCTCTGGGTCCAACGTCCTGACTTTC.